This is a list of T cell receptor beta chains from one sample in a study of shared clonotypes between healthy human individuals. This table comes from immunoSEQ multiplex PCR, and its TCRdb copy is limited to in-frame clones, with some not included. The sample contains about 980,000 clones, more than 75% of which appear only once. The sample was memory CD4+ T cells sorted from blood. The receptors come from a young man in good health. The CDR3 runs from the conserved cysteine through the conserved F or W. A D gene is named only where the DNA matches it firmly. Size values are once, few and many counts, or a class for expanded clones, and some rows have none.

abundance,d_gene,j_gene,v_gene,len,CDR3aa,CDR3nt
NA,NA,TRBJ2-4,TRBV2,15,CASRLGQPEGNIQYF,TGTGCCAGCAGGTTAGGACAGCCTGAGGGAAACATTCAGTACTTC
NA,TRBD1,TRBJ2-5,TRBV2,15,CASRGQGAGIETQYF,TGTGCCAGCAGAGGACAGGGGGCTGGTATAGAGACCCAGTACTTC
NA,TRBD1,TRBJ1-1,TRBV11-2,14,CASSPGTGNTEAFF,TGTGCCAGCAGCCCGGGGACAGGGAACACTGAAGCTTTCTTT
NA,TRBD1,TRBJ1-4,TRBV10-3,14,CAISAGQGNEKLFF,TGTGCCATCAGCGCGGGACAGGGGAATGAAAAACTGTTTTTT
NA,TRBD2,TRBJ2-7,TRBV7-8,16,CASSTSSGILAYEQYF,TGTGCCAGCAGCACCTCTAGCGGGATACTGGCCTACGAGCAGTACTTC
NA,NA,TRBJ1-3,TRBV28,15,CASRDSTRSGNTIYF,TGTGCCAGCAGAGACAGTACTCGCTCTGGAAACACCATATATTTT
once,NA,TRBJ2-5,TRBV4-1,13,CASSLVLQETQYF,TGCGCCAGCAGCCTGGTCCTCCAAGAGACCCAGTACTTC
NA,NA,TRBJ1-2,TRBV15,16,CATSTYYGEGTYGYTF,TGTGCCACCAGCACCTACTACGGGGAAGGGACCTATGGCTACACCTTC
NA,NA,TRBJ1-5,TRBV30,14,CAWSNGRAKQPQHF,TGTGCCTGGAGTAACGGCAGGGCTAAGCAGCCCCAGCATTTT
few,TRBD1,TRBJ1-2,TRBV6-6,13,CASRSGQNYGYTF,TGTGCCAGCAGGTCGGGACAGAACTATGGCTACACCTTC
NA,NA,TRBJ1-1,TRBV5-6,16,CASSLAAGSSYAEAFF,TGTGCCAGCAGCTTGGCGGCAGGGAGTTCCTATGCTGAAGCTTTCTTT
NA,TRBD1,TRBJ1-2,TRBV30,15,CAWSTQDRGFGGYTF,TGTGCCTGGAGTACCCAAGACAGGGGTTTCGGTGGCTACACCTTC
NA,NA,TRBJ2-7,TRBV6-1,15,CASSETGTLPYEQYF,TGTGCCAGCAGTGAGACCGGGACACTCCCCTACGAGCAGTACTTC
many,TRBD2,TRBJ2-5,TRBV6-1,16,CASSEGIRTSQETQYF,TGTGCCAGCAGTGAAGGAATTAGGACTAGTCAAGAGACCCAGTACTTC
few,NA,TRBJ1-1,TRBV5-6,13,CASSLASNTEAFF,TGTGCCAGCAGCTTGGCGTCCAACACTGAAGCTTTCTTT
NA,NA,TRBJ2-7,TRBV6-1,14,CAARGQSTLREQYF,TGTGCAGCGCGGGGACAATCCACTTTGAGGGAGCAGTACTTC
NA,NA,TRBJ2-1,TRBV11-2,15,CASSPTGISYNEQFF,TGTGCCAGCAGCCCCACAGGGATCTCCTACAATGAGCAGTTCTTC
NA,TRBD1,TRBJ1-6,TRBV7-9,16,CASSPLLTGAYSPLHF,TGTGCCAGCAGCCCCCTACTGACAGGGGCTTATTCACCCCTCCACTTT
NA,NA,TRBJ2-5,TRBV10-3,15,CAISGVGEGKETQYF,TGTGCCATCAGTGGTGTGGGTGAGGGAAAAGAGACCCAGTACTTC
NA,TRBD1,TRBJ2-7,TRBV6-1,14,CASRTGGTTYEQYF,TGTGCCAGCAGGACAGGGGGAACCACCTACGAGCAGTACTTC